These 15 T cell receptor beta chains came from one sample sequenced in a study of cytomegalovirus exposure and HLA in healthy donors. PCR employed 60 Vbeta and 13 Jbeta primers. The table came from immunoSEQ multiplex PCR; TCRdb's copy has only in-frame clones and leaves some out. The data show under 200,000 clones, 70% to 85% seen once. Sequences were obtained from PBMCs. Receptor source: a woman aged 40 to 55 in good health and CMV-seronegative.

This clone was picked up a small number of times. The CDR3 spells CASSGLLNSPLHF. In DNA form, the CDR3 reads TGTGCCAGCAGCGGGTTACTAAATTCACCCCTCCACTTT. J is TRBJ1-6 and V is TRBV27; D ambiguous. The V end lost 6 bases, the J end lost 7 bases, and 10 bases lay between the germline ends. The length of the CDR3 is 13 residues. CDR1 is MNHEY and CDR2 is SMNVEV in the germline V gene (reference sequence).

The chain joins TRBV4-3 to TRBJ2-7, with TRBD1 identical over 9 bases. The CDR3 is made up of 15 amino acids. Germline V gene sequence: CDR1 LGHNA, CDR2 YSLEER. The junction had 7 bases not matched to a gene; V was cut back by 1 base and J by 6 bases. The CDR3 sequence is CASSQGGTGLSEQYF. For the CDR3, the DNA is TGCGCCAGCAGCCAAGGAGGGACAGGGTTGAGCGAGCAGTACTTC.

V gene TRBV5-6 combines with J gene TRBJ1-1; no definite D call. V was pared by 1 base and J by 11 bases, with 15 bases between. This CDR3 has 13 residues. The germline V gene has CDR1 SGHDT and CDR2 YYEEEE. The CDR3 protein is CASSLSGGGSAFF. The CDR3 DNA is TGTGCCAGCAGCTTGTCGGGTGGTGGTTCTGCTTTCTTT.

As to this clone: Other DNA sequences in the same sample also yield this CDR3. The V gene is TRBV5-1, the J gene TRBJ1-1; 7 nucleotides line up with TRBD1. The CDR3 extends over 13 amino acids. The V gene's germline CDR1 is SGHRS and CDR2 YFSETQ. V was pared by 1 base and J by 4 bases, with 1 base of the junction left unmatched. Here the CDR3 reads CASSLSGGTEAFF. CDR3 sequence (DNA): TGCGCCAGCAGCTTGTCAGGGGGCACTGAAGCTTTCTTT.

The CDR3, as DNA: TGTGCCAGCGGTACAGGGCCGCGGCAGGGCCTTGGCTACACCTTC. This sequence encodes CASGTGPRQGLGYTF. The rearrangement links TRBV27 to TRBJ1-2; possibly TRBD1 for D (6 bases). This CDR3 is built from 15 residues. In germline, CDR1 is MNHEY, CDR2 SMNVEV (reference sequence). Trimming took off 8 bases at V and 7 bases at J, with 23 bases between the two ends.

The rearrangement links TRBV4-1 to TRBJ2-3; 10 bases line up with TRBD2. Per germline, CDR1 MGHRA and CDR2 YSYEKL. V shed 1 base, J shed 5 bases, and the junction held 6 bases outside the gene matches. The CDR3 is 16 amino acids. The DNA for the CDR3 is TGCGCCAGCAGCCAAGTTGTCCTAGCGGGAGTAGATACGCAGTATTTT. The encoded protein is CASSQVVLAGVDTQYF.

This sequence joins TRBV9 and TRBJ2-7; D possibly corresponds to TRBD2 (5 bases). V lost 4 bases, J lost 3 bases, and 14 bases lay in between. This CDR3 comprises 14 residues. Germline lookup yields CDR1 SGDLS and CDR2 YYNGEE. The CDR3 loop is CASSPKEDLYEQYF. For the CDR3, the DNA is TGTGCCAGCAGCCCCAAGGAGGACCTCTACGAGCAGTACTTC.

J is TRBJ1-3 and V is TRBV30, with D possibly matching TRBD1 (5 bases). The V gene lost 2 bases and the J gene lost 1 base, with 9 bases spanning the gap. Germline values: CDR1 GTSNPN, CDR2 SVGIG (reference sequence). This CDR3 has 14 amino acids. The CDR3 loop is CAWSRGPSGNTIYF. The CDR3 DNA reads TGTGCCTGGAGTAGGGGCCCATCTGGAAACACCATATATTTT.

The chain carries TRBV7-9 and TRBJ2-2, with TRBD2 matching over 11 bases. Trimming at V came to 5 bases and at J to 2 bases, leaving 7 bases not matched to a gene. The CDR3 contains 17 residues. Germline V gives CDR1 SEHNR, CDR2 FQNEAQ (reference sequence). The DNA for the CDR3 is TGTGCCAGCAGCCCCTTAGCGGGAGGGGGAAACACCGGGGAGCTGTTTTTT. Translation: CASSPLAGGGNTGELFF.

The rearrangement uses TRBV10-3 and TRBJ1-2, with TRBD1 matching 7 bases. Germline lookup yields CDR1 ENHRY and CDR2 SYGVKD. With V trimmed by 4 bases and J by 4 bases, 3 bases remained unmatched. The CDR3 is made up of 13 amino acids. CDR3 in amino acids: CAISVQGGYGYTF. As DNA, the CDR3 is TGTGCCATCAGTGTCCAGGGGGGCTATGGCTACACCTTC.

V is TRBV6-1 and J is TRBJ2-5; no definite D call. V was pared by 0 bases and J by 5 bases, with 13 bases between. Germline V gene data show CDR1 as MNHNS and CDR2 as SASEGT. The CDR3 has 15 amino acids. CDR3 sequence (DNA): TGTGCCAGCAGTGAAGCGCAATGGGTGAGGGAGACCCAGTACTTC. Its protein is CASSEAQWVRETQYF.

This clone appeared a few times. This chain joins TRBV5-5 and TRBJ1-1; the D gene is possibly TRBD1 (6 bases). V gave up 4 bases and J gave up 1 base, with 11 bases separating them. Germline CDR1 SGHKS, CDR2 YYEKEE (reference sequence). The CDR3 runs to 14 residues. The CDR3 protein is CASSRTGQNTEAFF. CDR3 in DNA: TGTGCCAGCAGCCGAACGGGACAGAACACTGAAGCTTTCTTT.

The gene calls are TRBV2 and TRBJ2-1; D is ambiguous. The V end was cut by 5 bases, the J end by 4 bases, with 6 bases between. CDR3 length equals 12 residues. Germline V gene data show CDR1 as SNHLY and CDR2 as FYNNEI. This CDR3 is CASSFSYNEQFF. The CDR3, as DNA: TGTGCCAGCAGTTTCTCGTACAATGAGCAGTTCTTC.

The rearrangement links TRBV14 to TRBJ1-4; D is ambiguous. The CDR3 is 15 amino acids. Germline lookup yields CDR1 SGHDN and CDR2 FVKESK. The germline V and J ends were trimmed by 3 bases and 4 bases, with 12 bases remaining between them. The CDR3 protein is CASSHRTQSNEKLFF. Written as DNA, the CDR3 is TGTGCCAGCAGCCACCGGACTCAGAGTAATGAAAAACTGTTTTTT.

The sample holds one count of this clone. V and J are TRBV27 and TRBJ1-5; 10 bases are a match to TRBD1. Germline assignment: CDR1 MNHEY and CDR2 SMNVEV (reference sequence). V was clipped by 9 bases and J by 3 bases; unmatched bases: 14. CDR3 length: 17 amino acids. DNA for the CDR3: TGTGCCAGTCGACCGGGACAGGGGTCCCCCGACAATCAGCCCCAGCATTTT. Translation: CASRPGQGSPDNQPQHF.